The rows below give T cell receptor beta chains drawn from one sample of a study of blood T cells in healthy people across ages. TCRdb reprocessed the 5' RACE reads via MiXCR and lists one record per CDR3 protein. The sample holds 710,000 or so distinct CDR3 sequences, around 32% seen once. The sequencing input was blood. Receptors were obtained from a woman older than 75 in good health. The CDR3 runs from the conserved cysteine through the conserved F or W. A D gene is named only where the DNA matches it firmly. Size is omitted from some rows. Given values are once, few, many or a class for expanded clones.

j_call	d_call	v_call	clone_size	cdr3_aa	cdr3_nt
TRBJ2-1	NA	TRBV7-2	NA	CACSPTEYNERFF	TGTGCCTGCAGCCCAACGGAGTACAATGAGCGGTTCTTC
TRBJ1-4	NA	TRBV4-1	NA	CASSQDSWATAEKLFF	TGCGCCAGCAGCCAAGACAGTTGGGCAACAGCTGAAAAACTGTTTTTT
TRBJ2-7	TRBD1	TRBV27	once	CASSPLGQGPTYEQYF	TGTGCCAGCAGTCCCCTTGGACAGGGGCCTACCTACGAGCAGTACTTC
TRBJ2-3	TRBD2	TRBV5-1	few	CASSSWLAGGLTDTQYF	TGCGCCAGCAGTTCCTGGCTAGCGGGGGGCCTCACAGATACGCAGTATTTT
TRBJ1-6	NA	TRBV3-1	few	CASSQDGGHDNSPLHF	TGTGCCAGCAGCCAAGATGGGGGTCACGATAATTCACCCCTCCACTTT
TRBJ2-7	NA	TRBV30	NA	CAWDAGLSPHYEQYF	TGTGCCTGGGACGCAGGCCTATCTCCCCACTACGAGCAGTACTTC
TRBJ1-1	TRBD1	TRBV3-1	few	CASSQGWAGGRSNTEAFF	TGTGCCAGCAGCCAAGGTTGGGCAGGGGGCCGATCGAACACTGAAGCTTTCTTT
TRBJ2-7	NA	TRBV29-1	NA	CSAQGPNGVSYEQYF	TGCAGCGCCCAAGGCCCCAACGGAGTATCCTACGAGCAGTACTTC
TRBJ2-5	NA	TRBV5-1	many	CASSLSGLGETQYF	TGCGCCAGCAGCTTGTCAGGGCTTGGAGAGACCCAGTACTTC
TRBJ2-7	TRBD1	TRBV6-6	many	CASRQDRGRPYEQYF	TGTGCCAGCAGGCAAGACAGGGGGCGCCCCTACGAGCAGTACTTC
TRBJ2-7	NA	TRBV9	many	CASSVGALSYEQYF	TGTGCCAGCAGCGTAGGGGCGCTATCCTACGAGCAGTACTTC
TRBJ2-7	NA	TRBV5-6	many	CASSLKGIYEQYF	TGTGCCAGCAGCTTGAAGGGGATCTACGAGCAGTACTTC
TRBJ2-1	NA	TRBV5-1	many	CASSLRTHTQEFF	TGCGCCAGCAGCCTAAGGACTCATACTCAGGAGTTCTTC
TRBJ1-2	NA	TRBV7-9	NA	CASRGALNYGYTF	TGTGCCAGCAGGGGGGCCCTTAACTATGGCTACACCTTC
TRBJ1-1	NA	TRBV7-2	many	CASSLAPVMNTEAFF	TGTGCCAGCAGCTTAGCCCCAGTCATGAACACTGAAGCTTTCTTT
TRBJ1-5	NA	TRBV6-6	NA	CVSSYLQQFNQPPHF	TGTGTCAGCAGTTACCTACAGCAATTCAATCAGCCCCCGCATTTT
TRBJ2-1	TRBD2	TRBV6-5	many	CASSYRAYGTSGGEDEQFF	TGTGCCAGCAGTTATAGGGCGTATGGTACTAGCGGGGGGGAAGATGAGCAGTTCTTC
TRBJ2-2	NA	TRBV6-1	few	CASSPGRSGANTGELFF	TGTGCCAGCTCCCCGGGTCGTTCCGGCGCGAACACCGGGGAGCTGTTTTTT
TRBJ2-3	TRBD1	TRBV5-1	NA	CASSSRQGEIADTQYF	TGCGCCAGCAGCTCCCGACAGGGTGAGATCGCAGATACGCAGTATTTT
TRBJ2-5	NA	TRBV10-3	many	CAISGGRGAPAGRRETQYF	TGTGCCATCAGTGGAGGGAGGGGGGCCCCGGCCGGACGAAGAGAGACCCAGTACTTC
TRBJ2-7	NA	TRBV7-9	NA	CASSLVRGQLLRFYEQYF	TGTGCCAGCAGCTTAGTAAGAGGACAGCTCCTGAGGTTCTACGAGCAGTACTTC
TRBJ1-1	TRBD1	TRBV6-5	many	CASSYRTGGGNTEAFF	TGTGCCAGCAGTTACCGGACAGGGGGTGGGAACACTGAAGCTTTCTTT
TRBJ2-7	TRBD1	TRBV18	many	CASSPAGQGTYEQYF	TGTGCCAGCTCACCAGCGGGACAGGGGACCTACGAGCAGTACTTC
TRBJ1-2	TRBD1	TRBV5-1	NA	CASSPPEGASGYTF	TGCGCCAGCAGCCCCCCCGAGGGGGCGAGTGGCTACACCTTC
TRBJ2-3	NA	TRBV29-1	many	CSVEFGVSLTDTQYF	TGCAGCGTTGAGTTTGGTGTCAGTCTCACAGATACGCAGTATTTT
TRBJ1-1	NA	TRBV3-1	few	CASSQDRPTEAFF	TGTGCCAGCAGCCAAGATCGCCCCACTGAAGCTTTCTTT
TRBJ1-5	NA	TRBV7-9	many	CASSLEGLVNQPQHF	TGTGCCAGCAGCTTAGAGGGGCTGGTCAATCAGCCCCAGCATTTT
TRBJ2-1	NA	TRBV7-8	many	CASSLGTRDNEQFF	TGTGCCAGCAGCTTAGGCACTAGGGACAATGAGCAGTTCTTC
TRBJ2-5	NA	TRBV27	many	CASSSPDRDTPKTQYF	TGTGCCAGCAGTTCCCCCGACCGGGACACCCCGAAGACCCAGTACTTC
TRBJ1-1	TRBD1	TRBV28	few	CASSSRTGRIATEAFF	TGTGCCAGCAGTTCCCGGACAGGGAGGATAGCCACTGAAGCTTTCTTT
TRBJ2-5	TRBD2	TRBV5-1	NA	CASSPLRGGTNEQYF	TGCGCCAGCAGCCCCTTGCGGGGGGGAACAAATGAGCAGTACTTC
TRBJ1-1	NA	TRBV5-5	NA	CASSFSGAWNTEAFF	TGTGCCAGCAGCTTCTCGGGGGCCTGGAACACTGAAGCTTTCTTT